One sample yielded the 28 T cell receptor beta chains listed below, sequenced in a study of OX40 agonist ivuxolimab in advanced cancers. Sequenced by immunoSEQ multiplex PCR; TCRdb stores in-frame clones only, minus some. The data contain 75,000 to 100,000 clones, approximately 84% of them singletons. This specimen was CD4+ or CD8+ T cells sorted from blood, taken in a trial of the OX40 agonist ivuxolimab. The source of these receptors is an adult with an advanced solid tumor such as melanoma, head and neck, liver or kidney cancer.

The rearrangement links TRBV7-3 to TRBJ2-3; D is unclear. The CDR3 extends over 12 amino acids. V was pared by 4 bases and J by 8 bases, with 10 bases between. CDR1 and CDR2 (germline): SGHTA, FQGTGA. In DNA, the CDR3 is TGTGCCAGCAGCTCCTGGATGGGTACGCAGTATTTT. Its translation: CASSSWMGTQYF.

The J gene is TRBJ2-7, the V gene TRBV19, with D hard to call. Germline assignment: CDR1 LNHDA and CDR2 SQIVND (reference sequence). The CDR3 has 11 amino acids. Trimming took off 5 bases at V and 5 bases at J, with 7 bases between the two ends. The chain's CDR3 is CASSFGNEQYF. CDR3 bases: TGTGCCAGTAGTTTCGGCAACGAGCAGTACTTC.

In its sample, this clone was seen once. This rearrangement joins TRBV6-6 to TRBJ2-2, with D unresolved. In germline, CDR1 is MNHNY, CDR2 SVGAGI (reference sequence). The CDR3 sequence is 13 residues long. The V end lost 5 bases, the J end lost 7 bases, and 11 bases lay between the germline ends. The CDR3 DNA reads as TGTGCCAGCAGTCTCCCGGGTGGCGGGGAGCTGTTTTTT. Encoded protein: CASSLPGGGELFF.

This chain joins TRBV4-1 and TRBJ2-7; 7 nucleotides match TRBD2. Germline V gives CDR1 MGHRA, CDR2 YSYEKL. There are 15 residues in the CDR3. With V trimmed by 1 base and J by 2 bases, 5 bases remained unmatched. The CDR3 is CASSQGLAVAYEQYF. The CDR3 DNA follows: TGCGCCAGCAGCCAAGGACTAGCAGTGGCCTACGAGCAGTACTTC.

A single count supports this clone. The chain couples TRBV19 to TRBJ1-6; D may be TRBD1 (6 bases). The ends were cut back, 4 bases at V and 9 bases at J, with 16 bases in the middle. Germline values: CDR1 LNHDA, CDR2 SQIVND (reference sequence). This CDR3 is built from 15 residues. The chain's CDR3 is CASSNAGTNGSPLHF. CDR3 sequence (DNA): TGTGCCAGTAGTAACGCCGGGACAAATGGTTCACCCCTCCACTTT. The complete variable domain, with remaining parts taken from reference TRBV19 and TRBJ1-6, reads DGGITQSPKYLFRKEGQNVTLSCEQNLNHDAMYWYRQDPGQGLRLIYYSQIVNDFQKGDIAEGYSVSREKKESFPLTVTSAQKNPTAFYLCASSNAGTNGSPLHFGNGTRLTVT.

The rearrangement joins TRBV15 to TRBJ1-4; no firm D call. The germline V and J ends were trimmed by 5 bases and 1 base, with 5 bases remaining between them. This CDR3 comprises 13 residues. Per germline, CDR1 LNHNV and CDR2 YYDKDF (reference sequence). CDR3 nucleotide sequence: TGTGCCACCAGCCGGGGAACTAATGAAAAACTGTTTTTT. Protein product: CATSRGTNEKLFF.

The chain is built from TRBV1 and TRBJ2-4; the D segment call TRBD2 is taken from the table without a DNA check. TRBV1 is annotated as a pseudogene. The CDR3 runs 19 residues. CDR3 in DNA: TGCACCAGCAGCCAAGATCGGACTAGCGGTCAGGGCGCCAAAAACATTCAGTACTTC. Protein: CTSSQDRTSGQGAKNIQYF.

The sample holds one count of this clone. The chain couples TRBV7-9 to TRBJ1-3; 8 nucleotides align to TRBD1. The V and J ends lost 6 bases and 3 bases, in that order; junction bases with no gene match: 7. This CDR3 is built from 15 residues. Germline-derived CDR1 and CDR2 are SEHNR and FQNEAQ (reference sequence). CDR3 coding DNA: TGTGCCAGCAGGCAGACAGGGGTATTTGGAAACACCATATATTTT. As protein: CASRQTGVFGNTIYF.

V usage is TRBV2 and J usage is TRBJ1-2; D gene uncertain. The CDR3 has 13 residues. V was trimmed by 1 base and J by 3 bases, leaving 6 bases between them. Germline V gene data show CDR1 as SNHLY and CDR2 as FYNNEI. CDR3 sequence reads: CASSEGRDYGYTF. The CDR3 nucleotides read TGTGCCAGCAGTGAAGGGCGAGACTATGGCTACACCTTC.

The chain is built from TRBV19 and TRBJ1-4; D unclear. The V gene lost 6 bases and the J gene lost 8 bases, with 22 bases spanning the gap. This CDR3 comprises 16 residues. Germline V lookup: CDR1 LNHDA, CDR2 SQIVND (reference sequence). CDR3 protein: CASSTERAGVGEKLFF. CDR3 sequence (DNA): TGTGCCAGTAGCACGGAGAGGGCTGGAGTCGGGGAAAAACTGTTTTTT.

CDR3 sequence reads: CASSVQGTNEQFF. CDR3 coding DNA: TGTGCCAGCAGCGTACAGGGTACCAATGAGCAGTTCTTC. This chain connects TRBV9 to TRBJ2-1; D perhaps matches TRBD1 (5 bases). CDR1 is SGDLS and CDR2 is YYNGEE in the germline V gene. The CDR3 length is 13 residues. V was trimmed by 1 base and J by 6 bases, leaving 8 bases between them.

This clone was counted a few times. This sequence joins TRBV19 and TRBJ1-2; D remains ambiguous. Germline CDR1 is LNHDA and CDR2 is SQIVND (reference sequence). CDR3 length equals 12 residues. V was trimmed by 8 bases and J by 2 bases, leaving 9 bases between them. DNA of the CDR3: TGTGCCAGTCTCGCCCAGAACTATGGCTACACCTTC. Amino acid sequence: CASLAQNYGYTF.

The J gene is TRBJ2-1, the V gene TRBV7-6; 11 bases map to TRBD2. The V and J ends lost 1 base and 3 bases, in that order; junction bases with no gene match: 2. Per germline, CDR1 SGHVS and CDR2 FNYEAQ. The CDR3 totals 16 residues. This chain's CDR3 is CASSLGTSGGYNEQFF. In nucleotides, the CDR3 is TGTGCCAGCAGCTTAGGTACTAGCGGGGGCTACAATGAGCAGTTCTTC.

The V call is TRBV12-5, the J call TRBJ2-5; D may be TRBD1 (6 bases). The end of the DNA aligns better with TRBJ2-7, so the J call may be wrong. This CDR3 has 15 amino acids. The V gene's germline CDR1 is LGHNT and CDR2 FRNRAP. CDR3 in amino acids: CASGKITGPTYEQYF. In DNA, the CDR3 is TGTGCTAGTGGTAAAATCACAGGGCCTACCTACGAGCAGTACTTC.

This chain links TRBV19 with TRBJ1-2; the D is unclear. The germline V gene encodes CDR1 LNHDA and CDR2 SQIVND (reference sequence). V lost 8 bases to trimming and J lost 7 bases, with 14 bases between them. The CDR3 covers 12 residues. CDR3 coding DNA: TGTGCCAGTTCCAGAGGGTTCCTTGGCTACACCTTC. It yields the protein CASSRGFLGYTF.

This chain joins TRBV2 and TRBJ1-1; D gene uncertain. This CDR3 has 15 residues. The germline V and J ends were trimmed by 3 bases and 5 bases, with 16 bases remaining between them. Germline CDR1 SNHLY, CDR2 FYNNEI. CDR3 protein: CASSDPGGVGTEAFF. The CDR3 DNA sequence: TGTGCCAGCAGTGACCCTGGTGGGGTAGGGACTGAAGCTTTCTTT.

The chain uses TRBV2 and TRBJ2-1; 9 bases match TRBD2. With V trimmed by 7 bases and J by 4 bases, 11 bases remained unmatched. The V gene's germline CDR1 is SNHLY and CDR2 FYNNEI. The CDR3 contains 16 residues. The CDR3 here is CASKSARLAAYNEQFF. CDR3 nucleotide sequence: TGTGCCAGCAAATCAGCCCGACTAGCGGCTTACAATGAGCAGTTCTTC.

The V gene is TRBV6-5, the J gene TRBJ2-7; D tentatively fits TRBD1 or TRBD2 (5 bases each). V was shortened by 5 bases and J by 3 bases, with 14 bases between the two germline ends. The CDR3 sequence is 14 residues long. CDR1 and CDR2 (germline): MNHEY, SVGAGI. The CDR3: CASSELGRSYEQYF. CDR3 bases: TGTGCCAGCAGTGAACTGGGACGGAGCTACGAGCAGTACTTC.

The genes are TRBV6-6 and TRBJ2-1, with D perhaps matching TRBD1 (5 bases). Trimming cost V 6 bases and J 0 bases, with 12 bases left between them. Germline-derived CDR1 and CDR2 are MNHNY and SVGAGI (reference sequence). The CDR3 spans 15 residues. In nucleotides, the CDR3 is TGTGCCAGCAGCCCGTTCGACAGCTCCTACAATGAGCAGTTCTTC. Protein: CASSPFDSSYNEQFF.

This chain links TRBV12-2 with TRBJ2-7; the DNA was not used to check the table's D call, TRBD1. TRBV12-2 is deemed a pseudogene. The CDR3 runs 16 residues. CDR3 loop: CASRLRPTGGAYEQYF. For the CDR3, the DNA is TGTGCAAGTCGCTTAAGACCGACAGGGGGGGCTTACGAGCAGTACTTC.

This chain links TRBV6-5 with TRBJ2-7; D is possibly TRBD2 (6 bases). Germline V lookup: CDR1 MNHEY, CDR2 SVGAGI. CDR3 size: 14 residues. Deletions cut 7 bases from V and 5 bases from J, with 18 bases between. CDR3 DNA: TGTGCCAGCACTCACCTGGGGGGAGACGACGAGCAGTACTTC. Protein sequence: CASTHLGGDDEQYF.

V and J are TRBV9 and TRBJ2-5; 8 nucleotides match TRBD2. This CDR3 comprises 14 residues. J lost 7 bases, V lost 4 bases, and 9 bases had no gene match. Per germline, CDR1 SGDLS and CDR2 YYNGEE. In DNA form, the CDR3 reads TGTGCCAGCAGCACGAACCGGGAGGGGTTGACCCAGTACTTC. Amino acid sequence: CASSTNREGLTQYF.

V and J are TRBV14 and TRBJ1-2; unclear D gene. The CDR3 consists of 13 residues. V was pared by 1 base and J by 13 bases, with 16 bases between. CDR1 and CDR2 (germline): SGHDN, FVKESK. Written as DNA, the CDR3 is TGTGCCAGCAGCCAAGTTCCAGGACGGGCTGTCACCTTC. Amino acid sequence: CASSQVPGRAVTF.

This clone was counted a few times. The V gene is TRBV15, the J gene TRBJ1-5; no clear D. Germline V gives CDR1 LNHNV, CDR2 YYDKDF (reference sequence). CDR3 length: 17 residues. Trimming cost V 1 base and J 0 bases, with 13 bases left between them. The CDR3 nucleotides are TGTGCCACCAGCAGAGGCGGGCTCAATCCTAGCAATCAGCCCCAGCATTTT. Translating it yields CATSRGGLNPSNQPQHF.

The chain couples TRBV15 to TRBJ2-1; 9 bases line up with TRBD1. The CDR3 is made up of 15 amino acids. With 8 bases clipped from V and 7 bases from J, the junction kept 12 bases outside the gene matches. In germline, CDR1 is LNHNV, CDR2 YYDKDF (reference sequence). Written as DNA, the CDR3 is TGTGCCACCGCTCAGCGGGACAGGGTAGAGAATGAGCAGTTCTTC. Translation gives CATAQRDRVENEQFF.

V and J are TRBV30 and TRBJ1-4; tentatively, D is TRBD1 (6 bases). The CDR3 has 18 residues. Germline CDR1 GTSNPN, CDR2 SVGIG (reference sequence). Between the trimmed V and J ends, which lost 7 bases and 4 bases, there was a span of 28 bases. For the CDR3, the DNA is TGTGCCTCCGCCGCCCTGGGGGCAGGGAATAGCTATAATGAAAAACTGTTTTTT. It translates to CASAALGAGNSYNEKLFF.

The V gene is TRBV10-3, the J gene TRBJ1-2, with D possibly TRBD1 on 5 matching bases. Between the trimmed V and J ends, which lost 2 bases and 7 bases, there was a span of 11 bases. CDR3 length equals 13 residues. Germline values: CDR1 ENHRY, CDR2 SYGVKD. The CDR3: CAISEDQGSGYTF. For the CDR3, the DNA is TGTGCCATCAGTGAGGATCAGGGCTCTGGCTACACCTTC.

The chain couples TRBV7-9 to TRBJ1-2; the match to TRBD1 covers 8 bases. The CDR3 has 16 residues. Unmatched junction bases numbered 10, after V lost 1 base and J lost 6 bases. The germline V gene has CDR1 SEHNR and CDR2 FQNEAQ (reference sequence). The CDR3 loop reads CASSLGAGGLLDGYTF. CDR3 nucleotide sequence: TGTGCCAGCAGCTTAGGGGCAGGGGGCCTGTTAGATGGCTACACCTTC. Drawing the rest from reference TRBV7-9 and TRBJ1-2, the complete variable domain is DTGVSQNPRHKITKRGQNVTFRCDPISEHNRLYWYRQTLGQGPEFLTYFQNEAQLEKSRLLSDRFSAERPKGSFSTLEIQRTEQGDSAMYLCASSLGAGGLLDGYTFGSGTRLTVV.